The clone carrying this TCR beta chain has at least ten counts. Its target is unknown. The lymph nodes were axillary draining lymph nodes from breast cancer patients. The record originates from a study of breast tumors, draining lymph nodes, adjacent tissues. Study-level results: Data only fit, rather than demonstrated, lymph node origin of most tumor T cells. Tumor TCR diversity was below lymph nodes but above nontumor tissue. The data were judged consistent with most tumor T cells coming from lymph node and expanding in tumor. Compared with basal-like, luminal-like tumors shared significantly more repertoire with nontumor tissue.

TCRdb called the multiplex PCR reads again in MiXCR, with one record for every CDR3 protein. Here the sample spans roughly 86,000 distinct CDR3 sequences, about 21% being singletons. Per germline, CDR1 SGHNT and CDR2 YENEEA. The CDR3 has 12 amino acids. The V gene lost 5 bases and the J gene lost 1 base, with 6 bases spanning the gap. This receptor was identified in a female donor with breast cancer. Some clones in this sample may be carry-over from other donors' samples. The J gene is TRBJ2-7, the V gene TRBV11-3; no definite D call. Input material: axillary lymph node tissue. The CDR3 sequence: CASSQTSYEQYF. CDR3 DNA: TGTGCCAGCAGCCAAACATCCTACGAGCAGTACTTC.